The entry below gives a single T cell receptor (beta chain) sequence along with its context. Its antigen is not known. The CDR3 sequence is 18 residues long. V dropped 0 bases and J dropped 10 bases, with 22 bases sitting between them. CDR1 and CDR2 (germline): MGHRA, YSYEKL. Sequencing used immunoSEQ multiplex PCR; TCRdb keeps in-frame clones, though not all of them. The table records about 190,000 clones, approximately 92% of them present only once. The data belong to a study of T cell responses to AZD1222 COVID-19 vaccine. Study results and caveats: No day 14 peak samples; only post-peak repertoires were characterized. Spike-specific TCR repertoires showed rising breadth and depth after two AZD1222 doses. Possibly, clonal diversity was underestimated; donors were largely white British and included more females.

The sample was peripheral blood, taken on day 0 of AZD1222 vaccination. The rearrangement uses TRBV4-1 and TRBJ1-6; TRBD1 might be the D (5 bases). The sequence came from an adult in good health. The CDR3 nucleotides read TGCGCCAGCAGCCAAGAGGGGTGGGGGGTAGTTGGAGGCTCACCCCTCCACTTT. This gives the protein CASSQEGWGVVGGSPLHF.